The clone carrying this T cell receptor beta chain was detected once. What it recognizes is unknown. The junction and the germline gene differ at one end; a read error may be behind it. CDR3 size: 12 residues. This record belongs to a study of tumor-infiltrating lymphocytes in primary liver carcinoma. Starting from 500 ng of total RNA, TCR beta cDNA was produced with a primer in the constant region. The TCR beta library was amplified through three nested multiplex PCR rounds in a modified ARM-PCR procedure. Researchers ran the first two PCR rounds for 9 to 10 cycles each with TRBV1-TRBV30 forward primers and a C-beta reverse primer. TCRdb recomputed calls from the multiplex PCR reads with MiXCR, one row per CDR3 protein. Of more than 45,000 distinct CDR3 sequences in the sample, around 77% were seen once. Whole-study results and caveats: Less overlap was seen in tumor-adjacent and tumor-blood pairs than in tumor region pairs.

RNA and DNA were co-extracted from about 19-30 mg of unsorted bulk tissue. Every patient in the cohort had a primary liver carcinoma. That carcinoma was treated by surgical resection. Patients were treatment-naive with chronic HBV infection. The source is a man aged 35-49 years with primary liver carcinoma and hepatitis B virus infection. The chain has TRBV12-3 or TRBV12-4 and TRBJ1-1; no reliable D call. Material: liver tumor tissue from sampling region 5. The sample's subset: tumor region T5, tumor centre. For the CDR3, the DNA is TGTGCCAGCAGTTTTCATAGAAGCTGGGCTTTATTT. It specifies CASSFHRSWALF.